This T cell receptor (beta chain) was identified during a study of cytomegalovirus exposure and HLA in healthy donors. General study findings and limits: Being productive about 87% or about 30% of the time was typical of most TCR beta V segments in an earlier analysis.

On this clone itself: Antigen specificity is unknown.

V gave up 10 bases and J gave up 2 bases; unmatched junction bases: 6. The CDR3 is made up of 14 amino acids. Germline V gene data show CDR1 as MDHEN and CDR2 as SYDVKM. In the PCR, 60 Vbeta and 13 Jbeta primers were used. The authors' processing: Per a later analysis, the number of unique TCR beta chains was about 80 million, of which some 9.9 million were shared. Profiling relied on immunoSEQ multiplex PCR, and the TCRdb table lists in-frame clones only, not all of them. D and trimming were read from the DNA, whereas the V and J calls and clone size are those reported in that table. The sample holds 95,000 to 150,000 clones, more than 60% seen once.

The source of this sequence is a man aged 18 to 35 in good health and CMV-seronegative. Sequenced input: PBMCs. The V call is TRBV28, the J call TRBJ1-5, with 9 nucleotides matching TRBD1. CDR3 region: CATSRDRGNQPQHF. CDR3 coding DNA: TGTGCCACCAGCCGGGACAGGGGCAATCAGCCCCAGCATTTT.